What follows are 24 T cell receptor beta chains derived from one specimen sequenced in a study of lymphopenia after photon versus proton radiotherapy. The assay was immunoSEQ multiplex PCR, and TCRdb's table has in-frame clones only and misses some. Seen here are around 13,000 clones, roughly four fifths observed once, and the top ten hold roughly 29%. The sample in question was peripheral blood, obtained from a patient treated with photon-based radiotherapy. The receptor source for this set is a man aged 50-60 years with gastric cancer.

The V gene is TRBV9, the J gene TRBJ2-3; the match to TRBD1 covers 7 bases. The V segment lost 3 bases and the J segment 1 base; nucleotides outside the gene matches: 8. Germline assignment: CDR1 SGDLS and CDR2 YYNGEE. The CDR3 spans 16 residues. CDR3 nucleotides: TGTGCCAGCAGCGCGAGACAGGGTGGCGGCACAGATACGCAGTATTTT. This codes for CASSARQGGGTDTQYF.

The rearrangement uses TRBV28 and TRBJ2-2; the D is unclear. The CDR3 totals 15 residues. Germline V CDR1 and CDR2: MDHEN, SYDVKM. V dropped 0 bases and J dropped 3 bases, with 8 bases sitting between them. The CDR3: CASSLWVSDTGELFF. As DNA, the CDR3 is TGTGCCAGCAGTTTATGGGTGTCCGACACCGGGGAGCTGTTTTTT.

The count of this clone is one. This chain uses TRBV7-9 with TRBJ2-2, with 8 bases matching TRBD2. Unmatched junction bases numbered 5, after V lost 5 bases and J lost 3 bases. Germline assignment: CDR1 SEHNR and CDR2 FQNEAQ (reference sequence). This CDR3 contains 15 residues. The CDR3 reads CASSHSGGYTGELFF. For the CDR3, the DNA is TGTGCCAGCAGCCACTCGGGGGGGTACACCGGGGAGCTGTTTTTT.

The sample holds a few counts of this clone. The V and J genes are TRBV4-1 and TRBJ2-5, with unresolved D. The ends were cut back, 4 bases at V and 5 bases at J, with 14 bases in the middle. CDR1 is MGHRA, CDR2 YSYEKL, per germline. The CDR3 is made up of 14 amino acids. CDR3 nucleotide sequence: TGCGCCAGCAGCCGGCCCTTTCCGCGGGAGACCCAGTACTTC. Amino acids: CASSRPFPRETQYF.

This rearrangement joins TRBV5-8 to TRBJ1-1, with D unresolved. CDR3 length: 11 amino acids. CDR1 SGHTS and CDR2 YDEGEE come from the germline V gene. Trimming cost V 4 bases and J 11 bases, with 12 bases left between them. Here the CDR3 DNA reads TGTGCCAGCAGCCCTGGCCGGTGGGCTTTCTTT. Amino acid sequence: CASSPGRWAFF.

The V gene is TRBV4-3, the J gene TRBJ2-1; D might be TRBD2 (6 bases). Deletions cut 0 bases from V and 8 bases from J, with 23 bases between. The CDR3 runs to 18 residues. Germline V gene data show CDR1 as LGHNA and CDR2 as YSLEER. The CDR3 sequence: CASSQDFSRGLRLDEQFF. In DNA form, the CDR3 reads TGCGCCAGCAGCCAAGACTTCTCTAGGGGACTTAGGCTCGATGAGCAGTTCTTC.

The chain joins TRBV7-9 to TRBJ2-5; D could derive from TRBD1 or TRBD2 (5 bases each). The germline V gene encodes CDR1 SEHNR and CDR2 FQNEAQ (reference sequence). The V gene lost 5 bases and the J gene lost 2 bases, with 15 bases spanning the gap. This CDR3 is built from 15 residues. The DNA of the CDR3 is TGTGCCAGCAGCCCCACCGGGACCTCACAAGAGACCCAGTACTTC. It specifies CASSPTGTSQETQYF.

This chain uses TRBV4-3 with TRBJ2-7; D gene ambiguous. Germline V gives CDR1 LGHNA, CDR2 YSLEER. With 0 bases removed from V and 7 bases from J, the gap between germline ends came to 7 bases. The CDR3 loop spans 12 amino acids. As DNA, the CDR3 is TGCGCCAGCAGCCAAGATCTTGGGGAGCAGTACTTC. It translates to CASSQDLGEQYF.

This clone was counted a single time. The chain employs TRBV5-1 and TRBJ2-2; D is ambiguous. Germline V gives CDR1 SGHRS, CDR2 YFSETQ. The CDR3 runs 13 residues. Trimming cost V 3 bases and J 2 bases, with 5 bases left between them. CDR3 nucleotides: TGCGCCAGCAGCTCCAGAAACACCGGGGAGCTGTTTTTT. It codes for CASSSRNTGELFF. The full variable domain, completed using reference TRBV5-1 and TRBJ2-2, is KAGVTQTPRYLIKTRGQQVTLSCSPISGHRSVSWYQQTPGQGLQFLFEYFSETQRNKGNFPGRFSGRQFSNSRSEMNVSTLELGDSALYLCASSSRNTGELFFGEGSRLTVL.

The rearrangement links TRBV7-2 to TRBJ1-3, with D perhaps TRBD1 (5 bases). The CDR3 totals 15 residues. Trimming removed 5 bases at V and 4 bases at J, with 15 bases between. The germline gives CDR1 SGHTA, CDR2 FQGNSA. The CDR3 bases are TGTGCCAGCAGCCCAAGCTCGGACATCGGAAACACCATATATTTT. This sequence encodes CASSPSSDIGNTIYF.

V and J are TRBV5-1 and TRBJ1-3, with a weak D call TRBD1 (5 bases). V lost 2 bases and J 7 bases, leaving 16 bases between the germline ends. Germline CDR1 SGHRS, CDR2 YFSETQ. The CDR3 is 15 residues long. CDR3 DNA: TGCGCCAGCAGCTTAGATCTCGGGACGGTCAACACCATATATTTT. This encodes CASSLDLGTVNTIYF.

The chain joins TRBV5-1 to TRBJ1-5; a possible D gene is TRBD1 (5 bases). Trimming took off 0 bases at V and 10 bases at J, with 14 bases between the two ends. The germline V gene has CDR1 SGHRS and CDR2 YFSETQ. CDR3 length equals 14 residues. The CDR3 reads CASSLDLGGGPQHF. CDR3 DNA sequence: TGCGCCAGCAGCTTGGACCTGGGCGGGGGACCCCAGCATTTT.

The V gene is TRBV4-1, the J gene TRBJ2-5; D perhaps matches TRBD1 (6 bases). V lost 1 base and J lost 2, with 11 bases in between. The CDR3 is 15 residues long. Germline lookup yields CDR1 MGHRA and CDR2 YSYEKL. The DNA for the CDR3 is TGCGCCAGCAGCCAAGGTCAGGGGTGGCAAGAGACCCAGTACTTC. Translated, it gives CASSQGQGWQETQYF.

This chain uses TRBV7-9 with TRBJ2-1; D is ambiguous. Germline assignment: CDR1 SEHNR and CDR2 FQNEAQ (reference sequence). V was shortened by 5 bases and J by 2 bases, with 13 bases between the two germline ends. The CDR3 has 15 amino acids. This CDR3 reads CASSPIARAYNEQFF. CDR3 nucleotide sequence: TGTGCCAGCAGCCCCATAGCCCGGGCCTACAATGAGCAGTTCTTC.

The CDR3 nucleotides are TGTGCCAGCAGCCCACCGGGGAGGGAGGGAAGAGAGACCCAGTACTTC. Encoded protein: CASSPPGREGRETQYF. The genes are TRBV9 and TRBJ2-5, with 7 bases that match TRBD2. The CDR3 runs to 16 residues. The junction had 13 bases not matched to a gene; V was cut back by 4 bases and J by 4 bases. CDR1 SGDLS and CDR2 YYNGEE come from the germline V gene.

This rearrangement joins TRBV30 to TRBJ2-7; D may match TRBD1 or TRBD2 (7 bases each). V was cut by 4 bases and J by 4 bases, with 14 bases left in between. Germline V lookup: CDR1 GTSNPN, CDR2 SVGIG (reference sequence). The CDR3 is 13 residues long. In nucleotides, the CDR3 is TGTGCCTGGACCTCAGGGGGAGGGTACGAGCAGTACTTC. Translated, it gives CAWTSGGGYEQYF.

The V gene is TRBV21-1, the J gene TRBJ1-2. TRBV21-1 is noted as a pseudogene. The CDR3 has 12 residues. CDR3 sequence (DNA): TGTGCCAGCAGCAACGGGGACTATGGCTACACCTTC. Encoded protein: CASSNGDYGYTF.

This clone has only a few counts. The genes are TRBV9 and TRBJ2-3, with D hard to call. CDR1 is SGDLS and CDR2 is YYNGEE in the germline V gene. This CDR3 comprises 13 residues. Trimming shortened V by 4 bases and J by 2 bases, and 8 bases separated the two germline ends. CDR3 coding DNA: TGTGCCAGCAGCCTAAGGTTCACAGATACGCAGTATTTT. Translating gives CASSLRFTDTQYF.

The CDR3, as DNA: TGCGCCAGCAGCCAAGACTCGGGGGGGACTCCCTACGAGCAGTACTTC. Translating gives CASSQDSGGTPYEQYF. The chain recombines TRBV4-1 with TRBJ2-7; 8 bases are shared with TRBD2. CDR1 and CDR2 (germline): MGHRA, YSYEKL. The V and J ends lost 0 bases and 2 bases, in that order; junction bases with no gene match: 6. The CDR3 sequence is 16 residues long.

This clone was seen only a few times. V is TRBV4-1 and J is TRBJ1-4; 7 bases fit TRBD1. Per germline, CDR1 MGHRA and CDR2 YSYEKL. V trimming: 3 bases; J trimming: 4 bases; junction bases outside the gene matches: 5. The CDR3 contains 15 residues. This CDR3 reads CASSQGGQLNEKLFF. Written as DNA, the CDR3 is TGCGCCAGCAGCCAGGGGGGACAGCTTAATGAAAAACTGTTTTTT.

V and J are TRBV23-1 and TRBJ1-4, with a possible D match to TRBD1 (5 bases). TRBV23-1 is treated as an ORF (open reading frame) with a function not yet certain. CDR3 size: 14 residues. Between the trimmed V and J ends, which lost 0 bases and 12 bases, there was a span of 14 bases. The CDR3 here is CASSQSASPGELFF. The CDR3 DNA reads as TGCGCCAGCAGTCAATCGGCCAGTCCGGGGGAACTGTTTTTT.

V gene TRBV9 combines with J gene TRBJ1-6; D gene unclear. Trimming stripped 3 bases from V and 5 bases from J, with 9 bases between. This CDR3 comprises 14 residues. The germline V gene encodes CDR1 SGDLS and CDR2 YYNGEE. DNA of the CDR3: TGTGCCAGCAGCGCCCTGTATAATAATTCACCCCTCCACTTT. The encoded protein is CASSALYNNSPLHF.

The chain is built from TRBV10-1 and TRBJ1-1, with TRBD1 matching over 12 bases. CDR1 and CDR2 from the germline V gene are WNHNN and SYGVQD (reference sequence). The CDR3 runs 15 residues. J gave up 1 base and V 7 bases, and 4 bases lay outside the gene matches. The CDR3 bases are TGCGCCAGCAAGAGGGACAGGGGGCGGAACACTGAAGCTTTCTTT. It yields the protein CASKRDRGRNTEAFF.

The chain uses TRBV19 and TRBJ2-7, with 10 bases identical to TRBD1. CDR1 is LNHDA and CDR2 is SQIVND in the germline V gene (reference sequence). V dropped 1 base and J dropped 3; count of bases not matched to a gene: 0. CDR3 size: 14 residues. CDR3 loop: CASSIGTGGYEQYF. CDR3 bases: TGTGCCAGTAGTATAGGGACAGGGGGCTACGAGCAGTACTTC.